The TCR beta chain described here comes from a study of cytomegalovirus exposure and HLA in healthy donors. Study-wide results and limits: Further analysis was carried out later, and it showed several of the most significant clusters appearing linked to common viral pathogens. There were some V segments, including TRBV6-2 and TRBV6-3, excluded as indistinguishable. Within the data, a cluster of highly shared sequence variants was likely a sequencing artifact.

CDR1 SQVTM and CDR2 ANQGSEA come from the germline V gene. The V gene lost 6 bases and the J gene lost 9 bases, with 17 bases spanning the gap. The CDR3 is 12 amino acids. Comments on this clone: The antigen remains unidentified.

Primers for the PCR totalled 60 Vbeta and 13 Jbeta. Clones were read by immunoSEQ multiplex PCR, and TCRdb kept only the in-frame ones, dropping some. The sample consists of around 150,000 clones, around a tenth of them appearing once. This chain connects TRBV29-1 to TRBJ1-1; D is unresolved. The sequencing sample was made of PBMCs. This sequence was found in a male donor in good health and CMV-seronegative. This CDR3 reads CSVVRSGSQAFF. The CDR3 nucleotides read TGCAGCGTGGTTCGCAGCGGGTCTCAAGCTTTCTTT.